This TCR beta chain was identified during a study of T-cell reconstitution after alpha-beta-depleted transplantation in children. This clonotype was found a few times. Library preparation (for TCRbeta) was performed with unique molecular identifiers. TCRdb processed the PCR reads anew with MiXCR; each CDR3 protein has one entry. This table has hundreds of thousands of distinct CDR3 sequences, over 25% appearing once. Unmatched junction bases numbered 4, after V lost 1 base and J lost 7 bases. This CDR3 comprises 14 residues. Germline values: CDR1 LNHNV, CDR2 YYDKDF (reference sequence). This clonotype originated in a human donor who donated a stem cell graft to a child with aplastic anemia. The sample consisted of PBMCs from the stem cell graft donor, taken from the stem cell graft. The chain employs TRBV15 and TRBJ1-5; 7 nucleotides match TRBD1. CDR3 nucleotides: TGTGCCACCAGCAGAGCAGGGGGAGGGCAGCCCCAGCATTTT. It specifies CATSRAGGGQPQHF. The full variable domain, with the rest looked up from reference TRBV15 and TRBJ1-5, is DAMVIQNPRYQVTQFGKPVTLSCSQTLNHNVMYWYQQKSSQAPKLLFHYYDKDFNNEADTPDNFQSRRPNTSFCFLDIRSPGLGDTAMYLCATSRAGGGQPQHFGDGTRLSIL.